These T cell receptor beta chains were read from a single sample in a study of cytomegalovirus exposure and HLA in healthy donors. Generated by immunoSEQ multiplex PCR, the TCRdb table keeps only in-frame clones and is missing some. Here the sample spans 60,000 to 75,000 clones, around three quarters being singletons. Input material: PBMCs. Every receptor here comes from a man younger than 30 in good health and CMV-seropositive. Both conserved end residues are part of each CDR3. D genes are given only for firm matches. The size of a clone is reported for some rows only, either as once, few or many, or as a class for expanded clones.

TRBV19,TRBJ1-1,NA,14,NA,CASSEGTQGTQAFF,TGTGCCAGTAGTGAAGGAACCCAAGGGACTCAAGCTTTCTTT
TRBV30,TRBJ2-4,NA,14,NA,CAWSSGGGGNIQYF,TGTGCCTGGAGTTCGGGGGGAGGGGGAAACATTCAGTACTTC
TRBV10-3,TRBJ2-5,NA,14,NA,CAISGNARGETQYF,TGTGCCATCAGTGGTAACGCACGCGGCGAGACCCAGTACTTC
TRBV6-5,TRBJ1-2,NA,12,NA,CASSGGWDGYTF,TGTGCCAGCAGTGGAGGTTGGGATGGCTACACCTTC
TRBV9,TRBJ2-3,NA,15,NA,CASSRLNRETDTQYF,TGTGCCAGCAGCCGACTTAACAGGGAAACAGATACGCAGTATTTT
TRBV5-4,TRBJ1-1,NA,13,few,CASSLAGDSLAFF,TGTGCCAGCAGCTTGGCCGGGGATTCTCTGGCTTTCTTT
TRBV30,TRBJ1-1,NA,12,NA,CAWTHGGTEAFF,TGTGCCTGGACTCACGGGGGCACTGAAGCTTTCTTT
TRBV6-1,TRBJ2-7,TRBD2,15,NA,CASSDIAGEGHEQYF,TGTGCCAGCAGTGATATAGCGGGAGAGGGGCACGAGCAGTACTTC
TRBV29-1,TRBJ1-1,NA,14,NA,CSVASGNMNTEAFF,TGCAGCGTTGCATCGGGGAACATGAACACTGAAGCTTTCTTT
TRBV7-9,TRBJ2-5,NA,13,NA,CASSLGAQETQYF,TGTGCCAGCAGCTTAGGGGCCCAAGAGACCCAGTACTTC
TRBV28,TRBJ1-2,NA,14,NA,CASSSAGANYGYTF,TGTGCCAGCAGTTCCGCAGGGGCCAACTATGGCTACACCTTC
TRBV6-1,TRBJ2-7,TRBD2,14,NA,CASRGTRGSYEQYF,TGTGCCAGCAGGGGGACTAGAGGCTCCTACGAGCAGTACTTC
TRBV19,TRBJ2-7,NA,15,NA,CASSTVGTGSYEQYF,TGTGCCAGTAGTACCGTGGGCACCGGCTCCTACGAGCAGTACTTC
TRBV30,TRBJ2-7,TRBD1,11,once,CAWSERDRIGF,TGTGCCTGGAGTGAACGGGACAGAATTGGGTTC
TRBV5-1,TRBJ1-1,TRBD1,15,NA,CASSPVTGESTEAFF,TGCGCCAGCAGTCCCGTGACAGGGGAGTCCACTGAAGCTTTCTTT
TRBV15,TRBJ2-7,NA,15,NA,CATSRDLGLPYEQYF,TGTGCCACCAGCAGAGATTTAGGACTGCCCTACGAGCAGTACTTC
TRBV30,TRBJ1-1,NA,12,NA,CAGSDSLTEAFF,TGTGCCGGCTCGGACAGTCTAACTGAAGCTTTCTTT
TRBV16,TRBJ1-2,TRBD1,14,NA,CASSPGTGGHGYTF,TGTGCCAGCAGCCCCGGGACAGGGGGCCATGGCTACACCTTC
TRBV10-3,TRBJ2-7,TRBD2,15,NA,CAISDQLAGGGEQYF,TGTGCCATCAGTGACCAACTAGCGGGAGGGGGCGAGCAGTACTTC
TRBV10-3,TRBJ2-7,NA,12,NA,CAIRDSTYEQYF,TGTGCCATCAGGGACAGTACCTACGAGCAGTACTTC
TRBV7-8,TRBJ2-7,TRBD2,15,NA,CASSFPGGGSYEQYF,TGTGCCAGCAGCTTTCCGGGAGGGGGCTCCTACGAGCAGTACTTC
TRBV10-3,TRBJ1-1,NA,14,medium-sized,CAISESEEGSEAFF,TGTGCCATCAGTGAGTCTGAGGAGGGGTCTGAAGCTTTCTTT
TRBV4-2,TRBJ1-1,NA,15,few,CASSQSGAGDTEAFF,TGTGCCAGCAGCCAATCTGGGGCGGGGGACACTGAAGCTTTCTTT
TRBV29-1,TRBJ2-5,TRBD2,13,NA,CSVEGLAGETQYF,TGCAGCGTTGAGGGACTAGCGGGAGAGACCCAGTACTTC
TRBV5-5,TRBJ1-1,NA,14,NA,CASSDTGYHTEAFF,TGTGCCAGCAGCGATACAGGCTACCACACTGAAGCTTTCTTT
TRBV7-3,TRBJ1-2,NA,15,NA,CASSLRAGEAYGYTF,TGTGCCAGCAGCTTAAGGGCAGGGGAAGCCTATGGCTACACCTTC
TRBV5-1,TRBJ1-1,TRBD1,19,NA,CARGIQGAPPGFMNTEAFF,TGCGCCAGGGGGATACAGGGGGCCCCTCCAGGATTTATGAACACTGAAGCTTTCTTT
TRBV5-4,TRBJ1-1,NA,13,NA,CASSLDQGRVAFF,TGTGCCAGCAGCCTGGATCAGGGTAGGGTAGCTTTCTTT
TRBV4-1,TRBJ2-1,TRBD2,16,NA,CASSQRRLAAKDEQFF,TGCGCCAGCAGCCAACGCAGACTAGCGGCGAAAGATGAGCAGTTCTTC
TRBV10-3,TRBJ2-7,NA,11,NA,CASRGRYEQYF,TGTGCCTCCAGAGGGCGCTACGAGCAGTACTTC
TRBV6-4,TRBJ1-1,NA,15,NA,CASSDSGGANTEAFF,TGTGCCAGCAGTGACTCGGGAGGAGCGAACACTGAAGCTTTCTTT
TRBV30,TRBJ2-7,NA,13,NA,CAWSVDRSYEQYF,TGTGCCTGGAGTGTAGACAGAAGCTACGAGCAGTACTTC
TRBV28,TRBJ2-7,NA,13,NA,CASSTPGTYEQYF,TGTGCCAGCAGTACACCTGGGACATACGAGCAGTACTTC
TRBV2,TRBJ1-2,NA,14,NA,CASSEDRANYGYTF,TGTGCCAGCAGTGAGGACAGAGCCAACTATGGCTACACCTTC
TRBV7-9,TRBJ1-2,NA,14,NA,CASSQQGTGSGYTF,TGTGCCAGCAGCCAGCAGGGTACAGGATCTGGCTACACCTTC
TRBV30,TRBJ2-2,TRBD1,17,NA,CAWSSAGGVSDTGELFF,TGTGCCTGGAGTTCGGCAGGGGGCGTTTCGGACACCGGGGAGCTGTTTTTT
TRBV10-3,TRBJ1-5,TRBD1,14,NA,CAISPTGGEQPQHF,TGTGCCATCAGCCCGACAGGGGGTGAACAGCCCCAGCATTTT
TRBV30,TRBJ2-7,NA,11,NA,CAWSSSYEQYF,TGTGCCTGGAGTTCGAGTTACGAGCAGTACTTC
TRBV6-5,TRBJ1-1,TRBD1,16,NA,CASSYSTGVMNTEAFF,TGTGCCAGCAGTTACTCCACAGGGGTCATGAACACTGAAGCTTTCTTT
TRBV7-3,TRBJ2-2,NA,14,NA,CASSGGDNTGELFF,TGTGCCAGCAGCGGAGGGGACAACACCGGGGAGCTGTTTTTT
TRBV29-1,TRBJ1-1,NA,14,few,CSVDKQGLSTEAFF,TGCAGCGTTGATAAGCAGGGCCTATCCACTGAAGCTTTCTTT
TRBV6-1,TRBJ1-5,NA,14,NA,CASSEDSTGQPQHF,TGTGCCAGCAGTGAGGACAGCACTGGGCAGCCCCAGCATTTT
TRBV6-1,TRBJ2-7,TRBD1,15,NA,CASSEGTGDPYEQYF,TGTGCCAGCAGTGAAGGGACAGGGGACCCCTACGAGCAGTACTTC
TRBV30,TRBJ1-5,NA,13,NA,CAWSSGGGQPQHF,TGTGCCTGGAGCTCCGGGGGAGGTCAGCCCCAGCATTTT
TRBV30,TRBJ1-4,TRBD1,14,few,CAWCSGTGDEKLFF,TGTGCCTGGTGCTCCGGGACAGGGGATGAAAAACTGTTTTTT
TRBV5-1,TRBJ2-5,NA,13,NA,CASSQQGEETQYF,TGCGCCAGCAGCCAACAGGGTGAAGAGACCCAGTACTTC
TRBV5-4,TRBJ1-1,NA,12,NA,CASSPTATEAFF,TGTGCCAGCAGCCCGACTGCAACTGAAGCTTTCTTT
TRBV5-4,TRBJ2-4,TRBD2,14,NA,CASSYGGAANIQYF,TGTGCCAGCAGCTACGGGGGGGCCGCGAACATTCAGTACTTC
TRBV7-2,TRBJ1-2,TRBD1,13,NA,CASSLGQGHGYTF,TGTGCCAGCAGCTTGGGACAGGGGCATGGCTACACCTTC
TRBV5-1,TRBJ1-5,TRBD1,15,once,CASSWQGVTNQPQHF,TGCGCCAGCAGCTGGCAGGGGGTTACCAATCAGCCCCAGCATTTT
TRBV10-2,TRBJ2-3,NA,12,NA,CASSASTDTQYF,TGCGCCAGCAGCGCGTCGACAGATACGCAGTATTTT
TRBV6-5,TRBJ1-1,NA,13,few,CASLSRGNTEAFF,TGTGCCAGCCTAAGCAGGGGGAACACTGAAGCTTTCTTT
TRBV2,TRBJ2-3,TRBD1,14,NA,CASSQDRGGDTQYF,TGTGCCAGCAGTCAGGACAGGGGTGGGGATACGCAGTATTTT
TRBV19,TRBJ1-5,NA,14,NA,CASSITQSNQPQHF,TGTGCCAGTAGTATTACACAGAGTAATCAGCCCCAGCATTTT
TRBV6-5,TRBJ1-2,NA,12,NA,CASSGSSYGYTF,TGTGCCAGCAGTGGCTCAAGCTATGGCTACACCTTC
TRBV7-6,TRBJ2-2,TRBD1,15,few,CASSLQGANTGELFF,TGTGCCAGCAGCTTACAGGGGGCGAACACCGGGGAGCTGTTTTTT
TRBV6-5,TRBJ2-3,TRBD2,15,once,CASSYGGLAAGTQYF,TGTGCCAGCAGTTACGGTGGACTAGCGGCGGGTACGCAGTATTTT
TRBV10-2,TRBJ1-1,NA,13,NA,CASKYGRGFEAFF,TGCGCCAGCAAGTATGGCAGAGGGTTTGAAGCTTTCTTT
TRBV12-5,TRBJ2-7,NA,11,NA,CASGQAYEQYF,TGTGCTAGTGGACAGGCCTACGAGCAGTACTTC
TRBV6-5,TRBJ1-1,NA,14,NA,CASSYDSGVREAFF,TGTGCCAGCAGTTACGATTCGGGGGTCCGTGAAGCTTTCTTT